Given below is one TCR beta chain in context. Its antigen remains unidentified. The record originates from a study of cytomegalovirus exposure and HLA in healthy donors. Study-level points and caveats: Later analysis associated a missense DCLRE1C variant with TCR beta V- and J-gene trimming. Later on, an analysis found that several of the most significant clusters appeared to be linked to common viral pathogens, which included parvovirus B19.

PCR involved 60 Vbeta and 13 Jbeta primers. The assay was immunoSEQ multiplex PCR, and TCRdb's table has in-frame clones only and misses some. This table holds more than 130,000 clones, 76% found once. This clonotype originated in a man between 18 and 35 years old in good health and CMV-seronegative. Material for sequencing was PBMCs.

In nucleotides, the CDR3 is TGTGCCAGCAGCCAGGGGACAGGGCTTGGCGAGCAGTACTTC. Protein: CASSQGTGLGEQYF. The rearrangement uses TRBV7-3 and TRBJ2-7; 9 bases agree with TRBD1. Germline trimming cut 5 bases from V and 6 bases from J; bases unmatched to any gene: 8. There are 14 residues in the CDR3. CDR1 SGHTA and CDR2 FQGTGA come from the germline V gene.